This TCR beta chain was sequenced for a study of T cells in Graves' hyperthyroidism and ophthalmopathy. Study-wide findings and caveats: A model of 13 V-J pairs discriminated ophthalmopathy from stable hyperthyroidism. Blood also held most thyroid clonotypes expanded beyond 0.001.

Points on this clonotype: The antigen is undetermined.

V was shortened by 2 bases and J by 6 bases, with 11 bases between the two germline ends. The CDR3 runs 13 residues. Researchers amplified the TCR beta CDR3 regions from RNA transcripts. With the HTBI primer set, the TCR CDR3 went through a first round of RT-PCR. TCRdb processed the multiplex PCR reads anew with MiXCR; each CDR3 protein has one entry. The sample gives about 520,000 distinct CDR3 sequences, around 20% of which show up once; around 27% is in the top ten. The genes are TRBV12-3 or TRBV12-4 and TRBJ2-7; D is perhaps TRBD1 (6 bases). Specimen: blood. This TCR was sampled from a young man with Graves' hyperthyroidism. The CDR3 coding sequence is TGTGCCAGCAGTTTACAGGACAGAACCGAGCAGTACTTC. Its protein product is CASSLQDRTEQYF.